What follows are 16 T cell receptor beta chains derived from one specimen sequenced in a study of shared clonotypes between healthy human individuals (dated by TCRdb to the early 2020s). To prepare the library, the immunoSEQ multiplex PCR assay was applied. TCRdb re-hosts the immuneACCESS table, in-frame sequences only. Its copies lack some clones; in the studies checked, an unresolved V gene accounts for under half of them, and the cause for the rest is not known. The sample table holds about 550,000 clones, of which about 95% were seen once. The ten largest make up 0.085% to 0.11% of the sample. CD8 naive samples consisted of CD45RO-negative cells that were positively selected for CCR7, yielding a CD45RA+CCR7+ population without TemRA cells. Sequencing was performed on naive CD8+ T cells sorted from blood. The sample's cell subset or site label is to be understood as: CD45RA+CCR7+. The receptors derive from a woman aged 25 to 39 in good health.

This sequence joins TRBV7-9 and TRBJ2-1; D is uncertain. Trimming took 4 bases from V and 2 from J, leaving 9 bases between them. The CDR3 loop spans 14 amino acids. Germline V gives CDR1 SEHNR, CDR2 FQNEAQ (reference sequence). Here the CDR3 DNA reads TGTGCCAGCAGCTCTTTGAGCGCCTACAATGAGCAGTTCTTC. This codes for CASSSLSAYNEQFF.

The V and J genes are TRBV28 and TRBJ2-7; D is uncertain. The germline gives CDR1 MDHEN, CDR2 SYDVKM. The V gene lost 3 bases and the J gene lost 2 bases, with 11 bases spanning the gap. The CDR3 spans 14 residues. For the CDR3, the DNA is TGTGCCAGCAGTTTTCTCAGCCTAGCCTACGAGCAGTACTTC. This codes for CASSFLSLAYEQYF.

V usage is TRBV27 and J usage is TRBJ2-7; 10 bases match TRBD2. Germline loops: CDR1 MNHEY, CDR2 SMNVEV (reference sequence). This CDR3 spans 15 amino acids. V trimming: 2 bases; J trimming: 3 bases; junction bases outside the gene matches: 4. Here the CDR3 reads CASSLGLAVIYEQYF. DNA for the CDR3: TGTGCCAGCAGTTTAGGACTAGCGGTAATCTACGAGCAGTACTTC.

In this sample, this clone turned up a few times. The gene calls are TRBV6-7 and TRBJ1-5; D is unclear. TRBV6-7 has ORF status, its function being uncertain. The V end lost 1 base, the J end lost 5 bases, and 3 bases lay between the germline ends. The CDR3 totals 12 residues. CDR3 sequence (DNA): TGTGCCAGCAGTTACTGTGATCAGCCCCAGCATTTT. Amino acids: CASSYCDQPQHF.

The rearrangement joins TRBV7-9 to TRBJ1-2; no definite D call. Germline loops: CDR1 SEHNR, CDR2 FQNEAQ (reference sequence). Trimming took 4 bases from V and 3 from J, leaving 15 bases between them. This CDR3 is 15 amino acids long. CDR3 region: CASSSGTVSYYGYTF. The CDR3 coding sequence is TGTGCCAGCAGCTCCGGAACAGTATCCTACTATGGCTACACCTTC.

This clone showed up just once. This rearrangement joins TRBV30 to TRBJ2-7, with 10 bases fitting TRBD1. The junction had 14 bases not matched to a gene; V was cut back by 5 bases and J by 7 bases. The germline CDR1 and CDR2 sequences are GTSNPN and SVGIG (reference sequence). This CDR3 region has 15 residues. In DNA, the CDR3 is TGTGCCTGGGCCCCATACCGGGACAGGGGTCGAGAGCAGTACTTC. Amino acid sequence: CAWAPYRDRGREQYF.

This chain links TRBV5-5 with TRBJ1-3; TRBD1 might be the D (6 bases). CDR3 length: 16 residues. V shed 1 base and J shed 3 bases, with 14 bases lying between them. Germline values: CDR1 SGHKS, CDR2 YYEKEE (reference sequence). DNA of the CDR3: TGTGCCAGCAGCTTGACAGGGTTTGCAGTTGGAAACACCATATATTTT. Translating it yields CASSLTGFAVGNTIYF.

The chain links TRBV7-9 to TRBJ1-2; D uncertain. V lost 4 bases and J 3 bases, leaving 9 bases between the germline ends. The CDR3 is made up of 13 amino acids. Germline V gene sequence: CDR1 SEHNR, CDR2 FQNEAQ (reference sequence). In DNA form, the CDR3 reads TGTGCCAGCAGCTCAGCCAATTACTATGGCTACACCTTC. Protein: CASSSANYYGYTF.

The chain recombines TRBV7-9 with TRBJ2-7; 8 bases are a match to TRBD2. The CDR3 runs 14 residues. Germline values: CDR1 SEHNR, CDR2 FQNEAQ (reference sequence). V lost 5 bases to trimming and J lost 7 bases; unmatched junction nucleotides: 10. CDR3 region: CASSGPLAGEEQYF. Here the CDR3 DNA reads TGTGCCAGCAGCGGACCGCTAGCGGGTGAGGAGCAGTACTTC.

The V call is TRBV19, the J call TRBJ1-5, with TRBD1 identical over 9 bases. CDR3 length: 15 amino acids. CDR1 is LNHDA, CDR2 SQIVND, per germline (reference sequence). J gave up 0 bases and V 5 bases, and 2 bases lay outside the gene matches. The CDR3 loop reads CASSRTGDSNQPQHF. CDR3 nucleotide sequence: TGTGCCAGTAGTCGGACAGGGGATAGCAATCAGCCCCAGCATTTT.

The chain is built from TRBV16 and TRBJ1-2; TRBD1 aligns across 7 bases. This CDR3 spans 15 amino acids. CDR1 and CDR2 (germline): KGHSY, FQNENV. J was trimmed by 1 base and V by 6 bases; bases with no gene match: 8. The DNA of the CDR3 is TGTGCCAGCAGTACTGGACAGGACCTTAACTATGGCTACACCTTC. Protein product: CASSTGQDLNYGYTF.

This chain connects TRBV5-6 to TRBJ1-1; TRBD1 aligns across 7 bases. CDR3 size: 12 residues. V dropped 4 bases and J dropped 10; count of bases not matched to a gene: 7. Germline lookup yields CDR1 SGHDT and CDR2 YYEEEE. This chain's CDR3 is CASSDNRGRAFF. The CDR3 nucleotides are TGTGCCAGCAGCGATAACAGGGGACGAGCTTTCTTT. The full variable domain, its missing parts supplied by reference TRBV5-6 and TRBJ1-1, is DAGVTQSPTHLIKTRGQQVTLRCSPKSGHDTVSWYQQALGQGPQFIFQYYEEEERQRGNFPDRFSGHQFPNYSSELNVNALLLGDSALYLCASSDNRGRAFFGQGTRLTVV.

The V call is TRBV19, the J call TRBJ1-5, with D maybe TRBD1 (6 bases). Germline V lookup: CDR1 LNHDA, CDR2 SQIVND (reference sequence). Trimming cost V 4 bases and J 3 bases, with 28 bases left between them. The CDR3 runs to 20 residues. The CDR3 loop reads CASSRRAGVGSETTNQPQHF. CDR3 bases: TGTGCCAGTAGTAGGCGAGCAGGGGTCGGGTCGGAAACAACCAATCAGCCCCAGCATTTT. Full variable domain (missing parts from reference TRBV19 and TRBJ1-5): DGGITQSPKYLFRKEGQNVTLSCEQNLNHDAMYWYRQDPGQGLRLIYYSQIVNDFQKGDIAEGYSVSREKKESFPLTVTSAQKNPTAFYLCASSRRAGVGSETTNQPQHFGDGTRLSIL.

The chain combines TRBV15 with TRBJ2-1, with TRBD2 matching 9 bases. V shed 0 bases, J shed 4 bases, and the junction held 10 bases outside the gene matches. There are 18 residues in the CDR3. Germline CDR1 is LNHNV and CDR2 is YYDKDF (reference sequence). This chain's CDR3 is CATSRERVTSGFYNEQFF. CDR3 in DNA: TGTGCCACCAGCAGAGAAAGAGTCACTAGCGGGTTTTACAATGAGCAGTTCTTC.

The rearrangement links TRBV27 to TRBJ1-5, with D maybe TRBD1 (5 bases). Trimming left V 3 bases short and J 7 bases short, with 13 bases between. The CDR3 spans 14 residues. Germline values: CDR1 MNHEY, CDR2 SMNVEV (reference sequence). The CDR3 reads CASSLGREGQPQHF. Written as DNA, the CDR3 is TGTGCCAGCAGTTTGGGCAGGGAGGGGCAGCCCCAGCATTTT.

In its sample, this clone was seen a few times. The chain links TRBV19 to TRBJ1-5; D may be TRBD1 (5 bases). V lost 1 base, J lost 1 base, and 14 bases lay in between. The CDR3 covers 17 residues. Germline-derived CDR1 and CDR2 are LNHDA and SQIVND (reference sequence). The CDR3, as DNA: TGTGCCAGTAGTATAGTTGAGGGACTTTGGAGCAATCAGCCCCAGCATTTT. Its translation is CASSIVEGLWSNQPQHF.